This paragraph covers one TCR beta chain sequence. Antigen unknown. This CDR3 is missing its conserved last phenylalanine or tryptophan, likely due to a read error. The DNA is omitted, as the CDR3 cannot be located on it reliably, and the CDR3 follows TCRdb's listing. TCR beta CDR3 regions were amplified from RNA. During a first-round RT-PCR of the TCR CDR3, the HTBI primer set was used. Each CDR3 protein gets one entry after TCRdb re-called the multiplex PCR reads with MiXCR. This table holds about half a million distinct CDR3 sequences, around 20% found once. CDR1 MDHEN and CDR2 SYDVKM come from the germline V gene. The CDR3 is 13 amino acids in total, end residues counted. These data are taken from a study of T cells in Graves' hyperthyroidism and ophthalmopathy. Study-wide results and caveats: The model forecast ophthalmopathy, anticipating it by a median roughly 6.3 months before onset.

Sequencing was performed on blood. The receptor's source is a man in his late teens or twenties with Graves' hyperthyroidism. The V and J genes are TRBV28 and TRBJ1-5; the table calls TRBD1, which could not be checked here. The CDR3 spells CASKAGWYQPQQL.